This is a list of T cell receptor beta chains from one sample in a study of glioma-infiltrating T cells after dendritic cell vaccination. TCRdb's table, derived via immunoSEQ multiplex PCR, lists solely in-frame clones and lacks some. The sample contains tens of thousands of clones, over 65% of which appear only once. The specimen was blood, collected before dendritic cell vaccination. All receptors come from a human donor with glioblastoma. CDR3s include the opening cysteine and the closing phenylalanine or tryptophan. A D gene is named only where the DNA matches it firmly. The size field is filled for only some rows; it gives once, few, many or a size class.

V: TRBV7-2; D: NA; J: TRBJ2-1; size: once; CDR3: CASSLGAPTYNEQFF; DNA: TGTGCCAGCAGCTTAGGAGCTCCCACCTACAATGAGCAGTTCTTC
V: TRBV5-1; D: NA; J: TRBJ1-5; size: NA; CDR3: CASSPWDYPSEPQHF; DNA: TGCGCCAGCAGCCCCTGGGACTACCCTTCCGAGCCCCAGCATTTT
V: TRBV9; D: NA; J: TRBJ1-2; size: NA; CDR3: CASSVAPTGGGYTF; DNA: TGTGCCAGCAGCGTAGCTCCGACAGGTGGTGGCTACACCTTC
V: TRBV4-1; D: NA; J: TRBJ1-2; size: NA; CDR3: CASSQGNQGSYGYTF; DNA: TGCGCCAGCAGCCAAGGAAACCAGGGATCCTATGGCTACACCTTC
V: TRBV6-1; D: NA; J: TRBJ1-2; size: NA; CDR3: CASSEAQDQNPLAGYTF; DNA: TGTGCCAGCAGTGAAGCACAGGACCAAAACCCTCTAGCGGGCTACACCTTC
V: TRBV4-3; D: NA; J: TRBJ2-5; size: NA; CDR3: CASSQDPRETQYF; DNA: TGCGCCAGCAGCCAAGATCCCAGGGAGACCCAGTACTTC
V: TRBV7-9; D: TRBD1; J: TRBJ2-3; size: NA; CDR3: CASSLEGAFNTQYF; DNA: TGTGCCAGCAGCTTAGAGGGGGCATTCAATACGCAGTATTTT
V: TRBV2; D: NA; J: TRBJ1-4; size: NA; CDR3: CASVLPGHNIEKLFF; DNA: TGTGCCAGCGTACTTCCGGGACATAACATTGAAAAACTGTTTTTT
V: TRBV5-4; D: TRBD2; J: TRBJ2-3; size: NA; CDR3: CASSLAGTSETDTQYF; DNA: TGTGCCAGCAGCTTGGCGGGGACTAGCGAAACAGATACGCAGTATTTT
V: TRBV5-4; D: NA; J: TRBJ1-6; size: NA; CDR3: CASSLDQNSPLHF; DNA: TGTGCCAGCAGCTTGGATCAGAATTCACCCCTCCACTTT
V: TRBV19; D: NA; J: TRBJ1-3; size: NA; CDR3: CASSIGISGNTIYF; DNA: TGTGCCAGTAGTATCGGGATTTCGGGAAACACCATATATTTT
V: TRBV5-4; D: NA; J: TRBJ1-2; size: NA; CDR3: CASSPARGRGYGYTF; DNA: TGTGCCAGCAGCCCGGCGCGGGGTCGGGGCTATGGCTACACCTTC
V: TRBV5-1; D: TRBD2; J: TRBJ2-7; size: NA; CDR3: CASSLIAGPSYEQYF; DNA: TGCGCCAGCAGCTTAATAGCGGGGCCCTCCTACGAGCAGTACTTC
V: TRBV15; D: NA; J: TRBJ1-1; size: NA; CDR3: CATVGTVPDTEAFF; DNA: TGTGCCACCGTGGGCACTGTACCGGACACTGAAGCTTTCTTT
V: TRBV7-3; D: TRBD2; J: TRBJ2-1; size: NA; CDR3: CASSPLAGSYNEQFF; DNA: TGTGCCAGCAGCCCTCTAGCGGGGTCCTACAATGAGCAGTTCTTC
V: TRBV5-1; D: TRBD1; J: TRBJ2-5; size: NA; CDR3: CASSAMPGQGGETQYF; DNA: TGCGCCAGCAGCGCGATGCCGGGACAGGGTGGAGAGACCCAGTACTTC
V: TRBV18; D: NA; J: TRBJ1-3; size: NA; CDR3: CASSANQLVSSGNTIYF; DNA: TGTGCCAGCTCCGCGAACCAATTGGTGAGCTCTGGAAACACCATATATTTT
V: TRBV18; D: NA; J: TRBJ2-5; size: NA; CDR3: CASSPMGARETQYF; DNA: TGTGCCAGCTCACCAATGGGGGCTCGGGAGACCCAGTACTTC
V: TRBV15; D: NA; J: TRBJ1-1; size: NA; CDR3: CATSSRTGEAFF; DNA: TGTGCCACCAGCAGCCGGACTGGGGAAGCTTTCTTT
V: TRBV7-2; D: TRBD1; J: TRBJ1-5; size: NA; CDR3: CASSLGDRASHF; DNA: TGTGCCAGCAGCCTAGGGGACAGGGCCTCTCATTTT
V: TRBV11-3; D: TRBD2; J: TRBJ2-7; size: NA; CDR3: CASSTRTSVRQYEQYF; DNA: TGTGCCAGCAGCACCAGGACTAGCGTCAGGCAATACGAGCAGTACTTC
V: TRBV7-9; D: NA; J: TRBJ1-1; size: NA; CDR3: CASSRPGHSNTEAFF; DNA: TGTGCCAGCAGCCGACCGGGACACTCGAACACTGAAGCTTTCTTT
V: TRBV15; D: TRBD1; J: TRBJ1-2; size: NA; CDR3: CATSRERQGGGGYTF; DNA: TGTGCCACCAGCAGGGAAAGACAGGGTGGGGGGGGCTACACCTTC
V: TRBV11-2; D: NA; J: TRBJ1-4; size: NA; CDR3: CASSLDLVEKLFF; DNA: TGTGCCAGCAGCTTAGATCTAGTAGAAAAACTGTTTTTT
V: TRBV4-2; D: NA; J: TRBJ2-1; size: NA; CDR3: CASRQEVGGSYNEQFF; DNA: TGTGCCAGCAGGCAAGAGGTAGGGGGCTCCTACAATGAGCAGTTCTTC
V: TRBV2; D: NA; J: TRBJ1-5; size: NA; CDR3: CASSPNSNQPQHF; DNA: TGTGCCAGCAGCCCCAATAGCAATCAGCCCCAGCATTTT
V: TRBV5-1; D: TRBD1; J: TRBJ1-1; size: NA; CDR3: CASSILTGASTEAFF; DNA: TGCGCCAGCAGCATACTTACAGGGGCGAGCACTGAAGCTTTCTTT
V: TRBV7-2; D: NA; J: TRBJ2-7; size: NA; CDR3: CASSLVGGYEQYF; DNA: TGTGCCAGCAGCTTAGTCGGGGGCTACGAGCAGTACTTC
V: TRBV2; D: NA; J: TRBJ2-3; size: NA; CDR3: CASSVGGGPDTQYF; DNA: TGTGCCAGCAGTGTGGGAGGCGGCCCAGATACGCAGTATTTT
V: TRBV19; D: NA; J: TRBJ1-2; size: NA; CDR3: CASSPSPDTSYGYTF; DNA: TGTGCCAGTAGTCCCTCCCCGGACACCTCCTATGGCTACACCTTC
V: TRBV7-9; D: TRBD1; J: TRBJ1-2; size: NA; CDR3: CASSLDRTGGNYGYTF; DNA: TGTGCCAGCAGCTTAGACAGGACAGGGGGCAACTATGGCTACACCTTC
V: TRBV28; D: NA; J: TRBJ2-7; size: NA; CDR3: CASSFRQGSYEQYF; DNA: TGTGCCAGCAGTTTTCGCCAGGGCAGTTACGAGCAGTACTTC
V: TRBV15; D: NA; J: TRBJ2-7; size: NA; CDR3: CATSRDRGGYEQYF; DNA: TGTGCCACCAGCAGAGATCGGGGTGGCTACGAGCAGTACTTC
V: TRBV7-6; D: TRBD1; J: TRBJ1-1; size: NA; CDR3: CASRKLTGSRNTEAFF; DNA: TGTGCCAGCAGAAAGTTGACAGGGTCGCGGAACACTGAAGCTTTCTTT
V: TRBV19; D: TRBD2; J: TRBJ2-2; size: once; CDR3: CASSIFAGAKTGELFF; DNA: TGTGCCAGTAGTATTTTCGCGGGAGCGAAAACCGGGGAGCTGTTTTTT
V: TRBV7-2; D: TRBD2; J: TRBJ2-4; size: NA; CDR3: CASSPGWGRDIQYF; DNA: TGTGCCAGCAGTCCCGGGTGGGGGAGGGACATTCAGTACTTC
V: TRBV5-1; D: TRBD2; J: TRBJ2-1; size: NA; CDR3: CASSLSGAYNEQFF; DNA: TGCGCCAGCAGCTTGAGCGGGGCCTACAATGAGCAGTTCTTC
V: TRBV5-1; D: TRBD1; J: TRBJ2-5; size: NA; CDR3: CASSQGQLKETQYF; DNA: TGCGCCAGCAGCCAGGGACAGTTGAAAGAGACCCAGTACTTC
V: TRBV30; D: NA; J: TRBJ2-2; size: NA; CDR3: CAWSVLTGELFF; DNA: TGTGCCTGGAGTGTACTGACCGGGGAGCTGTTTTTT
V: TRBV27; D: NA; J: TRBJ2-6; size: NA; CDR3: CASRGSDSTYPRGANVLTF; DNA: TGTGCCAGCAGGGGGTCCGACAGTACCTATCCCCGGGGGGCCAACGTCCTGACTTTC
V: TRBV7-9; D: TRBD1; J: TRBJ1-1; size: NA; CDR3: CASSLGQGNTEAFF; DNA: TGTGCCAGCAGCTTGGGACAGGGGAACACTGAAGCTTTCTTT
V: TRBV5-4; D: TRBD1; J: TRBJ2-7; size: NA; CDR3: CASSLSSGTGMGEQYF; DNA: TGTGCCAGCAGCTTGTCCTCCGGGACAGGAATGGGCGAGCAGTACTTC
V: TRBV6-1; D: NA; J: TRBJ2-1; size: NA; CDR3: CASSELRGASYNEQFF; DNA: TGTGCCAGCAGTGAACTTCGCGGGGCCTCCTACAATGAGCAGTTCTTC
V: TRBV19; D: NA; J: TRBJ1-3; size: NA; CDR3: CASPEGSGNTIYF; DNA: TGTGCCAGTCCAGAGGGCTCTGGAAACACCATATATTTT